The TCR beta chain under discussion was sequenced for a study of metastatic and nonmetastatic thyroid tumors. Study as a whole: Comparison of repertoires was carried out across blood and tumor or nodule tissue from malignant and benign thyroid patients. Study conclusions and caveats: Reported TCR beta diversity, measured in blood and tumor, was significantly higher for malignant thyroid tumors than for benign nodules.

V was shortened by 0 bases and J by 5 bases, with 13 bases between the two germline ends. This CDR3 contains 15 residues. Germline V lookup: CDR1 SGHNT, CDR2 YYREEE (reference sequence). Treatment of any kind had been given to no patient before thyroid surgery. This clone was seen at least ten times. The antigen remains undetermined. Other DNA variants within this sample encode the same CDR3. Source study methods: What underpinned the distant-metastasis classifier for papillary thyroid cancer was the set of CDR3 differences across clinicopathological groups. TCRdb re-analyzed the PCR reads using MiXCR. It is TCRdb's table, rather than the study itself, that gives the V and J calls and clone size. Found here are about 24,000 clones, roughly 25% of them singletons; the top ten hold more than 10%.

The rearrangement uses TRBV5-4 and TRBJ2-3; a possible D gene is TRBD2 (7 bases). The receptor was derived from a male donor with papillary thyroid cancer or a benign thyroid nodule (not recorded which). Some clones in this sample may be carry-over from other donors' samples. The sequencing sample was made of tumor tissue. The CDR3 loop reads CASSLGPGEGDTQYF. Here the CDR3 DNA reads TGTGCCAGCAGCTTGGGACCAGGGGAGGGAGATACGCAGTATTTT.